This T cell receptor beta chain is drawn from a study of blood T cell repertoires in COVID-19. As for the study in general: Sources were T cells, B-cell-depleted T cells, or PBMCs; the material itself was cDNA or gDNA.

There are a few counts of this clone. The Seattle site enrolled patients during active infection and followed them longitudinally. Per the original data handling: Amplified reference gene primers provided the basis for estimating nucleated cell counts. Only in-frame clones appear in the TCRdb table, and some are missing; sequencing was by immunoSEQ multiplex PCR. The DNA was the basis for D and trimming; V, J and clone size are from that table. The data hold 200,000 to 250,000 clones, with approximately 90% observed a single time. The sequenced material came from peripheral blood. This receptor was taken from a woman between 50 and 59 years old with COVID-19, enrolled during active disease.

This chain's CDR3 is CASSLQGRSYNSPLHF. As DNA, the CDR3 is TGTGCCAGCAGCCTACAGGGGCGATCATATAATTCACCCCTCCACTTT. V gene TRBV5-4 combines with J gene TRBJ1-6; 7 nucleotides line up with TRBD1. Germline CDR1 is SGHNT and CDR2 is YYREEE (reference sequence). The CDR3 has 16 amino acids. V shed 4 bases, J shed 4 bases, and the junction held 8 bases outside the gene matches.